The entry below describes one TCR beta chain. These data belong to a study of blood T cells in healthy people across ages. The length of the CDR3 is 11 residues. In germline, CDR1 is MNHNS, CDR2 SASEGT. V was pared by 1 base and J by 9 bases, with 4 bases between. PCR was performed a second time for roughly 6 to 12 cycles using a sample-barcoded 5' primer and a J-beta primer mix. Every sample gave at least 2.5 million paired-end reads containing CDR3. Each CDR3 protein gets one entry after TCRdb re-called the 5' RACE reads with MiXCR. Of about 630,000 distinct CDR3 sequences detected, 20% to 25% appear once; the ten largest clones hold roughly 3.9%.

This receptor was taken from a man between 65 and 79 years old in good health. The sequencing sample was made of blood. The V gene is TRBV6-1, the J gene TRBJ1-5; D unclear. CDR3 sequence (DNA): TGTGCCAGCAGTGAAGGCCGGCCCCAGCATTTT. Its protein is CASSEGRPQHF.